What follows are 17 T cell receptor beta chains derived from one specimen sequenced in a study of OX40 agonist ivuxolimab in advanced cancers. Measured with immunoSEQ multiplex PCR; TCRdb has only the in-frame clones, and not every one. The sample holds over 80,000 clones, roughly 90% seen once. The specimen comprised CD4+ or CD8+ T cells sorted from blood, sampled in a trial of the OX40 agonist ivuxolimab. These receptors came from an adult with an advanced solid tumor such as melanoma, head and neck, liver or kidney cancer.

This clone was counted between two and nine times. The CDR3 DNA follows: TGTGCCAGCAGTTACGGTGCCTCCCACCTTTCACCCCTCCACTTT. This translates into CASSYGASHLSPLHF. The rearrangement uses TRBV6-5 and TRBJ1-6, with D unresolved. Germline V gene sequence: CDR1 MNHEY, CDR2 SVGAGI. The CDR3 loop spans 15 amino acids. Trimming stripped 2 bases from V and 9 bases from J, with 14 bases between.

V usage is TRBV27 and J usage is TRBJ2-7; TRBD1 matches 7 bases. Trimming at V came to 5 bases and at J to 3 bases, leaving 7 bases not matched to a gene. Germline values: CDR1 MNHEY, CDR2 SMNVEV (reference sequence). The CDR3 consists of 14 residues. This CDR3 is CASSLQGSGYEQYF. The CDR3 DNA reads as TGTGCCAGCAGTCTACAGGGGAGTGGCTACGAGCAGTACTTC.

This clone has only a few counts. V and J are TRBV19 and TRBJ1-2, with D perhaps TRBD1 (6 bases). Trimming left V 7 bases short and J 4 bases short, with 13 bases between. The germline V gene has CDR1 LNHDA and CDR2 SQIVND (reference sequence). The CDR3 has 13 amino acids. The CDR3 coding sequence is TGTGCCAGTATGGGGGCTTCGACCTATGGCTACACCTTC. This codes for CASMGASTYGYTF.

The chain is built from TRBV11-3 and TRBJ1-1; no firm D call. V lost 3 bases and J 5 bases, leaving 10 bases between the germline ends. This CDR3 region has 13 residues. Germline loops: CDR1 SGHNT, CDR2 YENEEA. The CDR3 nucleotides read TGTGCCAGCAGCTTTAGCGGAAATACTGAAGCTTTCTTT. Translation: CASSFSGNTEAFF.

The chain uses TRBV5-1 and TRBJ2-7; 8 nucleotides align to TRBD2. In germline, CDR1 is SGHRS, CDR2 YFSETQ. This CDR3 spans 16 amino acids. V shed 0 bases and J 3 bases; nucleotides not matched to a gene: 8. CDR3 sequence (DNA): TGCGCCAGCAGCTTGGGGATCGGGACTAGGGGCTACGAGCAGTACTTC. This sequence encodes CASSLGIGTRGYEQYF. The full variable domain, its missing parts supplied by reference TRBV5-1 and TRBJ2-7, is KAGVTQTPRYLIKTRGQQVTLSCSPISGHRSVSWYQQTPGQGLQFLFEYFSETQRNKGNFPGRFSGRQFSNSRSEMNVSTLELGDSALYLCASSLGIGTRGYEQYFGPGTRLTVT.

The chain has TRBV7-9 and TRBJ2-1; 12 nucleotides agree with TRBD2. V was pared by 5 bases and J by 5 bases, with 4 bases of the junction left unmatched. This CDR3 has 15 amino acids. Looked up from germline, CDR1 is SEHNR and CDR2 is FQNEAQ (reference sequence). The CDR3 bases are TGTGCCAGCAGCCGTAGGACTAGCGGGAACAATGAGCAGTTCTTC. Translation gives CASSRRTSGNNEQFF.

The chain links TRBV5-1 to TRBJ2-3, with a weak D call TRBD1 (6 bases). Trimming removed 4 bases at V and 2 bases at J, with 11 bases between. The CDR3 extends over 14 amino acids. Germline assignment: CDR1 SGHRS and CDR2 YFSETQ. The CDR3 protein is CASSGGGFTDTQYF. CDR3 nucleotides: TGCGCCAGCAGCGGGGGCGGTTTCACAGATACGCAGTATTTT.

This sequence joins TRBV27 and TRBJ1-1; D is undetermined. From germline, CDR1 is MNHEY and CDR2 SMNVEV (reference sequence). This CDR3 comprises 13 residues. Trimming left V 6 bases short and J 4 bases short, with 12 bases between. The CDR3 loop reads CASSLDGPTEAFF. CDR3 sequence (DNA): TGTGCCAGCAGCCTCGACGGTCCCACTGAAGCTTTCTTT.

This chain links TRBV27 with TRBJ2-7; TRBD2 matches 7 bases. Germline V CDR1 and CDR2: MNHEY, SMNVEV (reference sequence). The trim removed 2 bases at V and 3 bases at J, leaving 7 bases unmatched. CDR3 length: 15 amino acids. This CDR3 is CASSLGGRENYEQYF. The CDR3, as DNA: TGTGCCAGCAGTTTAGGAGGGCGGGAGAACTACGAGCAGTACTTC.

V usage is TRBV7-6 and J usage is TRBJ1-1; no definite D call. Trimming removed 5 bases at V and 5 bases at J, with 12 bases between. Per the germline V gene, CDR1 is SGHVS and CDR2 is FNYEAQ. The CDR3 is 13 amino acids. CDR3 nucleotides: TGTGCCAGCAGCCTCAACGTTGGGACTGAAGCTTTCTTT. Its protein is CASSLNVGTEAFF.

The chain links TRBV11-3 to TRBJ1-1, with D perhaps matching TRBD1 (6 bases). V shed 4 bases and J shed 1 base, with 10 bases lying between them. The CDR3 spans 14 residues. Germline values: CDR1 SGHNT, CDR2 YENEEA. CDR3 DNA: TGTGCCAGCAGCTCCCGGACAGCGAACACTGAAGCTTTCTTT. Protein: CASSSRTANTEAFF.

The chain recombines TRBV7-8 with TRBJ1-1; possible D gene TRBD1, 6 bases. Germline V gene sequence: CDR1 SGHVS, CDR2 FQNEAQ. V lost 10 bases to trimming and J lost 6 bases, with 15 bases between them. This CDR3 spans 12 amino acids. CDR3 loop: CATTGIGPEAFF. The CDR3 nucleotides are TGTGCCACTACAGGGATAGGGCCTGAAGCTTTCTTT.

The J gene is TRBJ2-1, the V gene TRBV11-2; TRBD2 is a possible D gene (5 bases). The germline V gene encodes CDR1 SGHAT and CDR2 FQNNGV. The CDR3 has 12 amino acids. The ends were cut back, 9 bases at V and 9 bases at J, with 15 bases in the middle. The CDR3 bases are TGTGCCAGTACTGCGACCGGAGGTGAGCAGTTCTTC. Translated, it gives CASTATGGEQFF.

The chain is built from TRBV5-4 and TRBJ2-3; D is ambiguous. Germline V gives CDR1 SGHNT, CDR2 YYREEE (reference sequence). Trimming cost V 2 bases and J 4 bases, with 11 bases left between them. The CDR3 spans 14 residues. The CDR3 region is CASSFSRQSDTQYF. DNA for the CDR3: TGTGCCAGCAGCTTCTCGCGGCAATCAGATACGCAGTATTTT.

The gene calls are TRBV7-8 and TRBJ2-1; 13 nucleotides line up with TRBD2. Germline V gene sequence: CDR1 SGHVS, CDR2 FQNEAQ. The V gene end was trimmed by 2 bases and the J gene end by 2 bases; junction bases not matched to a gene: 0. This CDR3 comprises 16 residues. CDR3 amino acids: CASSLTSGRAYNEQFF. The CDR3 nucleotides read TGTGCCAGCAGCTTAACTAGCGGGAGGGCCTACAATGAGCAGTTCTTC.

The chain is built from TRBV10-1 and TRBJ2-7; 8 bases line up with TRBD2. Germline CDR1 is WNHNN and CDR2 is SYGVQD (reference sequence). This CDR3 is built from 16 residues. The junction had 13 bases not matched to a gene; V was cut back by 6 bases and J by 3 bases. The CDR3 region has the DNA TGCGCCAGCAGCCCTAATCGGACTAGCCCCCACTACGAGCAGTACTTC. Its protein product is CASSPNRTSPHYEQYF.

V gene TRBV6-5 combines with J gene TRBJ1-3; D is possibly TRBD1 (5 bases). This CDR3 is built from 15 residues. Trimming removed 4 bases at V and 4 bases at J, with 14 bases between. The V gene's germline CDR1 is MNHEY and CDR2 SVGAGI. CDR3: CASSFSAGAGNTIYF. CDR3 sequence (DNA): TGTGCCAGCAGTTTCTCCGCCGGGGCCGGAAACACCATATATTTT.